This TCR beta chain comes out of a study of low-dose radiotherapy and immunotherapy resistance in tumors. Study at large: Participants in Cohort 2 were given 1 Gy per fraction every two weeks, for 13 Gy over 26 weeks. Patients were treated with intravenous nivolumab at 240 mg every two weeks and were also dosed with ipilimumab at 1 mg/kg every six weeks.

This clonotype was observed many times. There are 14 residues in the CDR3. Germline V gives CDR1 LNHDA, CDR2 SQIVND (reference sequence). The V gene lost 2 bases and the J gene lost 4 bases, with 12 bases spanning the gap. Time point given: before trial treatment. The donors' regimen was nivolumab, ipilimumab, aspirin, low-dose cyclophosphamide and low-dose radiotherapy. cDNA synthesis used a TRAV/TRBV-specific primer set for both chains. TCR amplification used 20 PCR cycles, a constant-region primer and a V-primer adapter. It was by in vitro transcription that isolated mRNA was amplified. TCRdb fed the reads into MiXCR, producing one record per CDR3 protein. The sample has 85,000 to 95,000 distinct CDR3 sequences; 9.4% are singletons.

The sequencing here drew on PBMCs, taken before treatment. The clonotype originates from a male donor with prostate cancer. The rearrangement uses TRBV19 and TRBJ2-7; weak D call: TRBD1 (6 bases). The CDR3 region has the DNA TGTGCCAGTAGTATATTGGGGGCGCTTTACGAGCAGTACTTC. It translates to CASSILGALYEQYF.